This TCR beta chain comes out of a study of shared clonotypes between healthy human individuals (TCRdb year 2020). In terms of the full investigation: The cohort comprised a couple of women and a few men aged 18 to 49 years. To increase sequencing depth and limit assay-specific biases, TCR repertoire library preparation and sequencing were carried out by different laboratories using diverse techniques. Blood TCR repertoires of about five healthy adults were deeply sequenced to estimate repertoire size and the extent of clonotype sharing between individuals. For each donor, CD4 naive and CD4 memory were each given three plates, CD8 naive was given two plates, and CD8 memory was given one plate. Between about 0.8 and 9 billion PBMCs per donor were obtained by leukapheresis. Beyond this particular receptor, the publication reports: The genetic and exposure-history diversity represented was limited by the small number of donors. Higher generation probabilities were observed for clonotypes shared by all four sorted-subset donors than for non-shared clonotypes. Sampling was limited to blood, and TCR repertoires in tissue likely differ from TCR repertoires in blood. Based on pairwise subsampling, the degree of clonotype sharing among donors was expected to be affected by sequencing depth. Larger estimated clonotype richness was generally found for naive subsets than for memory subsets. When several donors were compared, the shared fraction of clonotypes was about 5.4% for naive CD4, approximately 3.3% for naive CD8, roughly 2.3% for memory CD4, and less than 0.45% for memory CD8. Even with the large sequencing depth, rarefaction of the sorted-subset datasets indicated that sequencing was incomplete.

TCR CDR3 regions were amplified from genomic DNA by multiplex PCR using the deep immunoSEQ assay. Extracted genomic DNA from each cell subset was distributed evenly across all wells of several immunoSEQ 96-well plates, and each plate was treated as a replicate. For sorted subsets, around 0.2 ug of genomic DNA, equivalent to around 30,000 T cell genomes, went into each replicate PCR. Purified libraries were measured with a Qubit 3.0 fluorometer, size-checked on a Bioanalyzer 2100, and measured again with the KAPA Library Quantification kit. Every immunoSEQ 96-well plate was sequenced on a dedicated single-read 150-cycle Illumina NextSeq 550 flow cell. In the original analysis: The immunoSEQ output contained only junctional sequences without quality scores, so filtering could not match that applied to full-length reads. Sequences were annotated with PyIR, a Python wrapper for IgBLAST v1.9, using IMGT germline references to assign V/J genes and CDR3. Reads with weak V/J assignments (E-value above 1e-6), missing CDR3, stop codons, out-of-frame junctions, or ambiguous translated residues were removed. A V3J clonotype was defined by an identical inferred V gene, J gene, and CDR3 amino acid sequence. The percentage overlap between two repertoires was calculated by dividing the number of shared unique clonotypes by the size of the smaller repertoire. RTK rarefaction, the Chao1 estimator, and Recon v2.1 estimates of unobserved clonotypes were used to assess repertoire richness. OLGA was used to compute generation probabilities for all TCRbeta clonotypes that the gDNA method yielded from a handful of donors. The table was pulled from immuneACCESS by TCRdb, which kept in-frame rearrangements only. Such tables lose some clones; where checked, under half of the loss comes from unresolved V genes, and the rest has no known cause. V, J and clone size were drawn from that table, and D and trimming were deduced from the DNA. Counted in this sample were some 500,000 clones; roughly 95% of them appeared once. Clones ranked in the top ten supply about 0.064% of the sample.

Healthy HIV-negative adults with no recently reported acute infections or vaccinations were included as donors. All donors were Caucasian adults living in Nashville, Tennessee, USA. Magnetic negative selection was used to enrich CD4+ T cells, after which naive cells were positively selected on CD45RA and the negative fraction became the memory subset. Blood was obtained by leukapheresis, after which PBMCs were separated by Ficoll-Histopaque density gradient centrifugation and cryopreserved in liquid nitrogen vapor phase. Analytical flow cytometry was used to check the purity and quantity of every magnetically sorted T cell population. Genomic DNA was isolated from every sorted fraction and measured by UV absorbance on a Nanodrop 2000c. Comments on this clone: No antigen is known for it. No base quality values were provided; no much bigger clone lies one nucleotide off.

Sequencing was done on a sample of naive CD4+ T cells sorted from blood. The sample's cell subset or site label, decoded: CD45RA+ positively selected. The TCR sequence derives from a woman aged 25 to 39 in good health.

The bases read TGTGCCAGCAGCGCCCAGTCCCCCCGGGACGTCCACTCCTACGAGCAGTACTTC. Its coded protein is CASSAQSPRDVHSYEQYF. The V gene is TRBV7-9 and the J gene is TRBJ2-7, with the D gene tentatively TRBD1 or TRBD2, based on 5 matching bases in each. CDR1 and CDR2 (SEHNR, FQNEAQ) derive from the germline V gene (reference sequence). Its CDR3 holds 18 amino acids, cysteine through phenylalanine. This entry keeps only the CDR3 DNA: 54 bases, framed from base 1. Relative to germline, V is 5 bases shorter and J is 0 bases shorter, with 23 bases between their ends.